Below, 27 T cell receptor beta chains from the same sample are listed, as sequenced in a study of graft-versus-host responses after intestinal transplantation. These receptors' antigens are unknown. The assay was immunoSEQ multiplex PCR, and TCRdb's table has in-frame clones only and misses some. The sample has 35,000 to 45,000 clones; approximately 95% are singletons. Here the sequenced sample was unstimulated CD4+ T cells sorted from spleen or lymph node cells, taken before transplant. These receptors were obtained from a human donor who was the organ donor for an intestinal transplant.

V usage is TRBV6-5 and J usage is TRBJ2-7; maybe TRBD2 (7 bases). Trimming took off 0 bases at V and 3 bases at J, with 15 bases between the two ends. Germline loops: CDR1 MNHEY, CDR2 SVGAGI. The length of the CDR3 is 16 residues. The CDR3 loop is CASSYSTGGPDYEQYF. CDR3 bases: TGTGCCAGCAGTTACTCGACCGGGGGGCCGGACTACGAGCAGTACTTC.

The V gene is TRBV2, the J gene TRBJ1-2; D perhaps matches TRBD1 (6 bases). The ends were cut back, 4 bases at V and 4 bases at J, with 10 bases in the middle. This CDR3 comprises 13 residues. Per germline, CDR1 SNHLY and CDR2 FYNNEI. The CDR3 nucleotides read TGTGCCAGCAGTGCCGAGGACAGCTATGGCTACACCTTC. It codes for CASSAEDSYGYTF.

The chain uses TRBV7-9 and TRBJ1-2; no reliable D call. The germline V and J ends were trimmed by 5 bases and 1 base, with 14 bases remaining between them. The CDR3 sequence is 15 residues long. Germline V CDR1 and CDR2: SEHNR, FQNEAQ (reference sequence). CDR3 in DNA: TGTGCCAGCAGCCGCCTGGAGGGTAGTAACTATGGCTACACCTTC. This translates into CASSRLEGSNYGYTF.

This sequence joins TRBV4-2 and TRBJ1-3; D gene uncertain. There are 17 residues in the CDR3. Trimming took off 2 bases at V and 0 bases at J, with 14 bases between the two ends. CDR1 and CDR2 from the germline V gene are LGHNA and YNFKEQ. The CDR3 DNA is TGTGCCAGCAGCCAATTCTTGGGGTCGTCCTCTGGAAACACCATATATTTT. This gives the protein CASSQFLGSSSGNTIYF.

The chain couples TRBV7-8 to TRBJ2-5; possibly TRBD2 for D (6 bases). The V end was cut by 5 bases, the J end by 5 bases, with 18 bases between. In germline, CDR1 is SGHVS, CDR2 FQNEAQ. The CDR3 has 15 amino acids. In nucleotides, the CDR3 is TGTGCCAGCAGCCCGGAACGGGGGTGGCGGGAGACCCAGTACTTC. Its translation is CASSPERGWRETQYF.

V gene TRBV4-1 combines with J gene TRBJ1-5; maybe TRBD1 (6 bases). The germline V and J ends were trimmed by 0 bases and 7 bases, with 13 bases remaining between them. The germline CDR1 and CDR2 sequences are MGHRA and YSYEKL. This CDR3 spans 15 amino acids. The CDR3 DNA is TGCGCCAGCAGCCAAGATGGCAGGGGCGGCCAGCCCCAGCATTTT. Amino acids: CASSQDGRGGQPQHF.

The J gene is TRBJ1-5, the V gene TRBV6-1, with D unclear. Trimming took 5 bases from V and 2 from J, leaving 10 bases between them. The germline V gene encodes CDR1 MNHNS and CDR2 SASEGT. CDR3 length equals 14 residues. CDR3 DNA: TGTGCCAGCAGTTATGGGAGGGGCAATCAGCCCCAGCATTTT. Its translation: CASSYGRGNQPQHF.

CDR3 region: CASSQVTGRSGYTF. The CDR3, as DNA: TGTGCCAGCAGCCAAGTAACAGGGAGGAGTGGCTACACCTTC. The genes are TRBV14 and TRBJ1-2; D possibly corresponds to TRBD1 (6 bases). The length of the CDR3 is 14 residues. Trimming took off 1 base at V and 7 bases at J, with 13 bases between the two ends. Germline CDR1 is SGHDN and CDR2 is FVKESK.

The chain joins TRBV7-2 to TRBJ2-7; TRBD2 aligns across 8 bases. This CDR3 is 13 amino acids long. The V gene's germline CDR1 is SGHTA and CDR2 FQGNSA. The junction had 2 bases not matched to a gene; V was cut back by 1 base and J by 6 bases. Here the CDR3 reads CASSLEAGVEQYF. The CDR3 nucleotides are TGTGCCAGCAGCTTAGAAGCGGGGGTCGAGCAGTACTTC. Full variable domain (remainder filled in from reference TRBV7-2 and TRBJ2-7): GAGVSQSPSNKVTEKGKDVELRCDPISGHTALYWYRQSLGQGLEFLIYFQGNSAPDKSGLPSDRFSAERTGGSVSTLTIQRTQQEDSAVYLCASSLEAGVEQYFGPGTRLTVT.

The V call is TRBV29-1, the J call TRBJ2-3, with 8 bases lining up with TRBD2. The CDR3 covers 13 residues. V trimming: 3 bases; J trimming: 1 base; junction bases outside the gene matches: 0. Germline V gives CDR1 SQVTM, CDR2 ANQGSEA. The CDR3 spells CSVDGGGTDTQYF. The CDR3 DNA reads as TGCAGCGTTGACGGGGGGGGCACAGATACGCAGTATTTT.

CDR3 sequence (DNA): TGTGCCAGCAGTGACCTTGGACAGGGGGCCTCTATTAACTATGGCTACACCTTC. This encodes CASSDLGQGASINYGYTF. The chain employs TRBV6-4 and TRBJ1-2; 11 bases are a match to TRBD1. CDR1 and CDR2 from the germline V gene are MRHNA and SNTAGT. V shed 2 bases, J shed 1 base, and the junction held 9 bases outside the gene matches. The CDR3 is 18 amino acids.

This sequence joins TRBV5-1 and TRBJ2-1; D possibly corresponds to TRBD1 (5 bases). The germline gives CDR1 SGHRS, CDR2 YFSETQ. CDR3 length: 13 residues. Trimming stripped 5 bases from V and 4 bases from J, with 10 bases between. CDR3 in amino acids: CASRPQGYNEQFF. CDR3 sequence (DNA): TGCGCCAGCAGGCCCCAGGGATACAATGAGCAGTTCTTC.

The genes are TRBV11-2 and TRBJ2-5; either TRBD1 or TRBD2 may fit D (5 bases each). Germline-derived CDR1 and CDR2 are SGHAT and FQNNGV. V lost 5 bases to trimming and J lost 4 bases, with 17 bases between them. There are 15 residues in the CDR3. The CDR3 region is CASSPIGAEGETQYF. The CDR3, as DNA: TGTGCCAGCAGCCCCATCGGGGCCGAGGGAGAGACCCAGTACTTC.

This chain uses TRBV6-5 with TRBJ2-5, with 9 positions matching TRBD2. V shed 6 bases, J shed 5 bases, and the junction held 7 bases outside the gene matches. The CDR3 loop spans 14 amino acids. The V gene's germline CDR1 is MNHEY and CDR2 SVGAGI. CDR3 nucleotide sequence: TGTGCCAGCAGGAGGCGGGGGGGCTTGGAGACCCAGTACTTC. This translates into CASRRRGGLETQYF.

The rearrangement uses TRBV28 and TRBJ1-4; D is uncertain. The germline V and J ends were trimmed by 5 bases and 3 bases, with 13 bases remaining between them. There are 15 residues in the CDR3. Per germline, CDR1 MDHEN and CDR2 SYDVKM. This CDR3 reads CASSPVGNSNEKLFF. Written as DNA, the CDR3 is TGTGCCAGCAGTCCAGTCGGGAATTCTAATGAAAAACTGTTTTTT.

The rearrangement uses TRBV19 and TRBJ1-6; TRBD1 might be the D (6 bases). V was pared by 6 bases and J by 8 bases, with 17 bases between. The V gene's germline CDR1 is LNHDA and CDR2 SQIVND (reference sequence). This CDR3 is built from 15 residues. CDR3 sequence (DNA): TGTGCCAGTAGCCTTCTGGGGACAATGGATTCACCCCTCCACTTT. Translating gives CASSLLGTMDSPLHF.

This clone was recorded only once. The rearrangement uses TRBV10-3 and TRBJ2-2; 8 bases agree with TRBD2. The CDR3 is 15 amino acids. CDR1 and CDR2 from the germline V gene are ENHRY and SYGVKD. Trimming at V came to 6 bases and at J to 1 base, leaving 4 bases not matched to a gene. In DNA, the CDR3 is TGTGCCATCAGCCCAGCGGGGGAGAACACCGGGGAGCTGTTTTTT. It codes for CAISPAGENTGELFF.

This clone appeared once. J is TRBJ1-2 and V is TRBV6-5; the D gene is possibly TRBD1 (6 bases). V dropped 1 base and J dropped 8 bases, with 20 bases sitting between them. In germline, CDR1 is MNHEY, CDR2 SVGAGI. The CDR3 is 16 amino acids. The CDR3 coding sequence is TGTGCCAGCAGTTACTTTGACGGGGGGCTGATGCGGGGCTACACCTTC. The encoded protein is CASSYFDGGLMRGYTF.

The rearrangement uses TRBV7-9 and TRBJ2-3; D is ambiguous. CDR1 and CDR2 (germline): SEHNR, FQNEAQ (reference sequence). The V end lost 3 bases, the J end lost 4 bases, and 2 bases lay between the germline ends. This CDR3 spans 11 amino acids. CDR3 in DNA: TGTGCCAGCAGCTTCGCAGATACGCAGTATTTT. It translates to CASSFADTQYF.

The chain has TRBV15 and TRBJ2-1; D is uncertain. The germline CDR1 and CDR2 sequences are LNHNV and YYDKDF (reference sequence). The CDR3 extends over 12 amino acids. The ends were cut back, 3 bases at V and 12 bases at J, with 12 bases in the middle. The CDR3 DNA reads TGTGCCACCAGCAGCCCCCCCCTAGGGCAGTTCTTC. Protein: CATSSPPLGQFF.

V and J are TRBV5-6 and TRBJ2-1, with TRBD1 matching over 8 bases. The CDR3 loop spans 17 amino acids. From germline, CDR1 is SGHDT and CDR2 YYEEEE. The V segment lost 2 bases and the J segment 3 bases; nucleotides outside the gene matches: 10. This CDR3 is CASSLGPGQGSYNEQFF. The CDR3 coding sequence is TGTGCCAGCAGCTTAGGCCCCGGACAGGGAAGCTACAATGAGCAGTTCTTC.

The CDR3 bases are TGTGCCAGCAGCTTGACAGCCTTGAACACTGAAGCTTTCTTT. Its translation is CASSLTALNTEAFF. V usage is TRBV5-4 and J usage is TRBJ1-1, with D hard to call. Germline V gives CDR1 SGHNT, CDR2 YYREEE (reference sequence). V lost 1 base and J 0 bases, leaving 7 bases between the germline ends. The CDR3 sequence is 14 residues long.

The chain joins TRBV5-1 to TRBJ2-3; TRBD2 is a possible D gene (6 bases). CDR1 and CDR2 from the germline V gene are SGHRS and YFSETQ. V dropped 0 bases and J dropped 1 base, with 9 bases sitting between them. The CDR3 has 15 amino acids. DNA for the CDR3: TGCGCCAGCAGCTTGGCCCCGGGGGGCACAGATACGCAGTATTTT. Translated: CASSLAPGGTDTQYF.

The chain links TRBV13 to TRBJ2-3; the D is unclear. Trimming stripped 3 bases from V and 0 bases from J, with 7 bases between. The CDR3 contains 14 residues. The germline CDR1 and CDR2 sequences are PRHDT and FYEKMQ (reference sequence). CDR3 in amino acids: CASSFSPSTDTQYF. DNA for the CDR3: TGTGCCAGCAGCTTTAGCCCGAGCACAGATACGCAGTATTTT.

The J gene is TRBJ2-7, the V gene TRBV18; 10 bases are shared with TRBD1. With V trimmed by 5 bases and J by 3 bases, 10 bases remained unmatched. The CDR3 has 16 residues. Germline assignment: CDR1 KGHSH and CDR2 LQKENI. CDR3 sequence: CASSRGQGKSIYEQYF. CDR3 in DNA: TGTGCCAGCTCAAGGGGACAGGGGAAATCTATCTACGAGCAGTACTTC.

The chain joins TRBV5-1 to TRBJ2-1, with D perhaps matching TRBD2 (5 bases). The V end lost 0 bases, the J end lost 4 bases, and 11 bases lay between the germline ends. This CDR3 spans 15 amino acids. From germline, CDR1 is SGHRS and CDR2 YFSETQ. This chain's CDR3 is CASSLGLAEYNEQFF. The CDR3 DNA reads as TGCGCCAGCAGCTTGGGGCTAGCAGAGTACAATGAGCAGTTCTTC.

The gene calls are TRBV7-9 and TRBJ2-2; TRBD1 aligns across 7 bases. Germline values: CDR1 SEHNR, CDR2 FQNEAQ (reference sequence). V lost 0 bases and J lost 2; bases outside the gene matches: 3. The CDR3 contains 16 residues. CDR3 in amino acids: CASSLATGLNTGELFF. In nucleotides, the CDR3 is TGTGCCAGCAGCTTAGCGACAGGGCTTAACACCGGGGAGCTGTTTTTT.